This entry is about one T cell receptor (beta chain). Its target is not known. Researchers ran the PCR with 60 Vbeta and 13 Jbeta primers. Assay used: immunoSEQ multiplex PCR; TCRdb lists only in-frame clones, some missing. The table lists about 130,000 clones, roughly 72% of them singletons, with approximately 4% in the top ten. This entry is derived from a study of cytomegalovirus exposure and HLA in healthy donors. Study-level information: Genotyping showed around 81% of approximately 430 donors falling in the Caucasian-associated ancestry cluster. Study outcomes and limitations: There were around 160 TCR beta chains listed as cytomegalovirus-associated. Analysis performed later showed TCR beta chains linked to HLA being more clonally expanded than equally common others.

Germline CDR1 and CDR2: SEHNR and FQNEAQ (reference sequence). This CDR3 comprises 13 residues. The V and J ends lost 5 bases and 8 bases respectively, with 13 bases between them. The sequenced material came from PBMCs. The V gene is TRBV7-9, the J gene TRBJ2-1, with D possibly matching TRBD2 (7 bases). This TCR derives from a man in his forties in good health and CMV-seropositive. For the CDR3, the DNA is TGTGCCAGCAGCCTGGGGGGGGCTGATGAGCAGTTCTTC. Protein product: CASSLGGADEQFF.